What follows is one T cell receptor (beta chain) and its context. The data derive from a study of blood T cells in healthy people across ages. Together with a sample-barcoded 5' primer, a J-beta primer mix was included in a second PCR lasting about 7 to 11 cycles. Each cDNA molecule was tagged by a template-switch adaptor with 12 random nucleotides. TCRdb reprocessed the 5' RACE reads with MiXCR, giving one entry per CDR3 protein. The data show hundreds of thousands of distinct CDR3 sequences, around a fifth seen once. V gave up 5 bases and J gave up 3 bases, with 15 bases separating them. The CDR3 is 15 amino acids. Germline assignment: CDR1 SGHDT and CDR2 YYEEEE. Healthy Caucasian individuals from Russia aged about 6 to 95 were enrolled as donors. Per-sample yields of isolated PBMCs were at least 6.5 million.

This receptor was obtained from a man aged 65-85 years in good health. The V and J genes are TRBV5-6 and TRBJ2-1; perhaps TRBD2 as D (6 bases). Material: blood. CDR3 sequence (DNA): TGTGCCAGCAGAACCCTAGCGAACAACTACAATGAGCAGTTCTTC. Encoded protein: CASRTLANNYNEQFF.